These 7 T cell receptor beta chains were all obtained from the same sample, sequenced in a study of blood T cells in healthy people across ages. Next came a second PCR, run for roughly 6 to 11 cycles, which used a sample-barcoded 5' primer along with a J-beta primer mix. TCRdb re-called the 5' RACE reads with MiXCR, one entry per CDR3 protein. The sample lists hundreds of thousands of distinct CDR3 sequences, about 55% occurring once. The material sequenced was blood. These TCRs come from an elderly man in good health.

This clonotype was picked up a small number of times. The chain links TRBV5-6 to TRBJ2-3; 12 bases are shared with TRBD1. Germline CDR1 is SGHDT and CDR2 is YYEEEE. This CDR3 region has 15 residues. V gave up 5 bases and J gave up 5 bases; unmatched junction bases: 6. CDR3 amino acids: CASRTGTGGGDTQYF. DNA for the CDR3: TGTGCCAGCAGAACCGGGACAGGGGGCGGAGATACGCAGTATTTT.

The chain links TRBV7-2 to TRBJ2-3; 11 bases are a match to TRBD2. This CDR3 has 17 residues. The germline V gene has CDR1 SGHTA and CDR2 FQGNSA. V dropped 5 bases and J dropped 2; count of bases not matched to a gene: 9. CDR3 bases: TGTGCCAGCAGCCCGACTAGCGGGGCATTTCCCACAGATACGCAGTATTTT. As protein: CASSPTSGAFPTDTQYF.

This rearrangement joins TRBV20-1 to TRBJ2-7, with 7 bases lining up with TRBD1. The ends lost 6 bases at V and 0 bases at J; junction bases unmatched: 8. The CDR3 loop spans 14 amino acids. Germline V lookup: CDR1 DFQATT, CDR2 SNEGSKA (reference sequence). CDR3 nucleotides: TGCAGTGCCCCGGACAGGACGGGCTCCTACGAGCAGTACTTC. As protein: CSAPDRTGSYEQYF.

The V gene is TRBV3-1, the J gene TRBJ2-7, with a tentative D call TRBD2 (6 bases). V gave up 1 base and J gave up 10 bases, with 26 bases separating them. CDR1 is LGHDT and CDR2 is YNNKEL in the germline V gene (reference sequence). The CDR3 runs 17 residues. CDR3 amino acids: CASSQVVGGLRVGTQYF. In DNA form, the CDR3 reads TGTGCCAGCAGCCAAGTCGTTGGGGGACTGAGAGTTGGAACCCAGTACTTC.

This clonotype appeared a few times. V gene TRBV20-1 combines with J gene TRBJ2-7; D gene uncertain. The CDR3 runs to 12 residues. Germline V CDR1 and CDR2: DFQATT, SNEGSKA (reference sequence). The V and J ends lost 6 bases and 5 bases respectively, with 14 bases between them. The CDR3 bases are TGCAGTGCAATACGATTTGGCAACGAGCAGTACTTC. Protein: CSAIRFGNEQYF.

V gene TRBV28 combines with J gene TRBJ2-3; 9 bases line up with TRBD2. The CDR3 runs to 15 residues. V lost 6 bases and J lost 7; bases outside the gene matches: 11. From germline, CDR1 is MDHEN and CDR2 SYDVKM. The CDR3 DNA sequence: TGTGCCAGCAGCCTCGCAGCGGGAGGTCCGAATACGCAGTATTTT. Its protein product is CASSLAAGGPNTQYF.

This clonotype has more than one count but fewer than ten. The chain joins TRBV6-5 to TRBJ2-3; the D is unclear. This CDR3 spans 13 amino acids. Trimming removed 10 bases at V and 2 bases at J, with 13 bases between. Germline V lookup: CDR1 MNHEY, CDR2 SVGAGI. The CDR3 region is CAIRRSTTDTQYF. The CDR3 DNA reads TGTGCCATTCGCCGATCTACCACAGATACGCAGTATTTT.